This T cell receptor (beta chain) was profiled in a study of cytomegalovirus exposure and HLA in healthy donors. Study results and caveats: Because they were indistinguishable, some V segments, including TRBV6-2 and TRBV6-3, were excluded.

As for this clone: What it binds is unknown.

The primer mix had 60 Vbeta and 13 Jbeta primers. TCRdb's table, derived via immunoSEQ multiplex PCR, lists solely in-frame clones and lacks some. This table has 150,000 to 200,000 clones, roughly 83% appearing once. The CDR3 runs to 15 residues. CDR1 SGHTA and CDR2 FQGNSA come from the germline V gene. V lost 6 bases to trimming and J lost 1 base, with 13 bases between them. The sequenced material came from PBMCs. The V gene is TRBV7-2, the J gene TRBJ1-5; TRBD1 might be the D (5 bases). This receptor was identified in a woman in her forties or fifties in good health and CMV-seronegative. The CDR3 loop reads CASSRGDGSNQPQHF. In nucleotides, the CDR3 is TGTGCCAGCAGTCGCGGGGACGGGAGCAATCAGCCCCAGCATTTT.